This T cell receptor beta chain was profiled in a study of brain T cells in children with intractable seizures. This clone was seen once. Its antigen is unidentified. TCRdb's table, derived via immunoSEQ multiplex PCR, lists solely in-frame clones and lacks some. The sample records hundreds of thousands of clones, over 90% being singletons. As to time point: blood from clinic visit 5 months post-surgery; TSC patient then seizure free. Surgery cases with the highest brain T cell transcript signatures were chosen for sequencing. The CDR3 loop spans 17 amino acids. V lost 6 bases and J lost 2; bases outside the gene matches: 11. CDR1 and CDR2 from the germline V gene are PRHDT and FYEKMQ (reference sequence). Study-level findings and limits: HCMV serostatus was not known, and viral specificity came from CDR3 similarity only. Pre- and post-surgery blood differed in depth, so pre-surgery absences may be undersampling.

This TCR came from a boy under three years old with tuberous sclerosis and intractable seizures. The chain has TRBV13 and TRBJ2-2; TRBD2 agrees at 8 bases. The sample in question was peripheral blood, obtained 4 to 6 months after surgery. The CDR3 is CASSSAPAGANTGELFF. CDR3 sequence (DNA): TGTGCCAGCAGTTCCGCCCCAGCGGGGGCCAACACCGGGGAGCTGTTTTTT.